The 17 T cell receptor beta chains below come from one sample, sequenced in a study of cytomegalovirus exposure and HLA in healthy donors. Amplification used 60 Vbeta primers and 13 Jbeta primers. The table came from immunoSEQ multiplex PCR; TCRdb's copy has only in-frame clones and leaves some out. The sample holds 200,000 or so clones, roughly 88% seen once. Sequencing was done on a sample of PBMCs. These receptors all come from a boy aged 2 to 10 in good health and CMV-seronegative.

CDR3 amino acids: CASSLAGGGLYEQYF. The CDR3 DNA reads TGTGCCAGCAGCTTGGCAGGGGGCGGACTCTACGAGCAGTACTTC. V is TRBV7-3 and J is TRBJ2-7, with TRBD1 identical over 8 bases. Germline loops: CDR1 SGHTA, CDR2 FQGTGA. The CDR3 runs 15 residues. Unmatched junction bases numbered 7, after V lost 3 bases and J lost 3 bases.

The V and J genes are TRBV7-9 and TRBJ2-7, with TRBD2 matching 12 bases. Germline V gives CDR1 SEHNR, CDR2 FQNEAQ (reference sequence). The length of the CDR3 is 16 residues. Losses at the gene ends were 1 base for V and 0 bases for J; bases not matched to a gene: 1. The CDR3 sequence: CASSLGLAGDSYEQYF. The CDR3, as DNA: TGTGCCAGCAGCTTAGGACTAGCGGGGGACTCCTACGAGCAGTACTTC.

The CDR3 DNA reads as TGTGCCAGCAGTTCGAAGGGACTAGCGGCTTCCTACGAGCAGTACTTC. Translated, it gives CASSSKGLAASYEQYF. The rearrangement joins TRBV28 to TRBJ2-7; TRBD2 matches 11 bases. The V segment lost 4 bases and the J segment 1 base; nucleotides outside the gene matches: 6. The CDR3 runs to 16 residues. Germline values: CDR1 MDHEN, CDR2 SYDVKM.

The gene calls are TRBV7-2 and TRBJ2-7; TRBD2 matches 8 bases. The ends lost 2 bases at V and 2 bases at J; junction bases unmatched: 5. Germline-derived CDR1 and CDR2 are SGHTA and FQGNSA. This CDR3 contains 15 residues. The CDR3 region is CASSLTSGGAYEQYF. The CDR3 nucleotides read TGTGCCAGCAGCTTAACTAGCGGAGGGGCCTACGAGCAGTACTTC.

This sequence joins TRBV6-5 and TRBJ1-1; TRBD1 agrees at 9 bases. This CDR3 is built from 12 residues. Germline V lookup: CDR1 MNHEY, CDR2 SVGAGI. Trimming cost V 5 bases and J 10 bases; bases outside gene matches: 5. The CDR3 coding sequence is TGTGCCAGCAGTACAGGGGGCTTTGGAGCTTTCTTT. Amino acids: CASSTGGFGAFF.

V and J are TRBV29-1 and TRBJ1-2; 9 bases line up with TRBD1. The CDR3 loop spans 14 amino acids. Germline assignment: CDR1 SQVTM and CDR2 ANQGSEA. The V and J ends lost 6 bases and 3 bases, in that order; junction bases with no gene match: 8. CDR3 bases: TGCAGCGTGTGGGACAGGGATGAACACTATGGCTACACCTTC. Translation gives CSVWDRDEHYGYTF.

This chain joins TRBV2 and TRBJ2-7; 7 bases line up with TRBD1. The CDR3 contains 13 residues. The V gene end was trimmed by 7 bases and the J gene end by 5 bases; junction bases not matched to a gene: 8. Germline V CDR1 and CDR2: SNHLY, FYNNEI. CDR3 region: CASISDRANEQYF. CDR3 coding DNA: TGTGCCAGCATTTCAGACAGGGCCAACGAGCAGTACTTC.

This clone showed up just once. The chain combines TRBV15 with TRBJ2-1; 7 bases are a match to TRBD1. Germline V gives CDR1 LNHNV, CDR2 YYDKDF (reference sequence). The CDR3 sequence is 16 residues long. Losses at the gene ends were 5 bases for V and 6 bases for J; bases not matched to a gene: 13. In nucleotides, the CDR3 is TGTGCCACCAGCGGTCGGAGACAGGGTTCGGGCAATGAGCAGTTCTTC. Translation gives CATSGRRQGSGNEQFF.

This sequence joins TRBV7-2 and TRBJ2-5; the match to TRBD2 covers 12 bases. Germline CDR1 SGHTA, CDR2 FQGNSA. The V segment lost 6 bases and the J segment 4 bases; nucleotides outside the gene matches: 9. The CDR3 contains 16 residues. The CDR3 DNA reads as TGTGCCAGCAGACCTGGACTAGCGGGGTGGTCAGAGACCCAGTACTTC. Protein product: CASRPGLAGWSETQYF.

The V gene is TRBV29-1, the J gene TRBJ1-6; 8 bases match TRBD1. This CDR3 spans 14 amino acids. The J segment lost 6 bases and the V segment lost 6 bases, leaving 7 bases of the junction unmatched. Germline V gene lookup returns CDR1 SQVTM and CDR2 ANQGSEA. CDR3 amino acids: CSVRQGSSNSPLHF. The DNA for the CDR3 is TGCAGCGTACGACAGGGGAGTAGTAATTCACCCCTCCACTTT.

The V call is TRBV27, the J call TRBJ2-7; TRBD2 agrees at 7 bases. The CDR3 is 14 amino acids. Per the germline V gene, CDR1 is MNHEY and CDR2 is SMNVEV (reference sequence). Trimming removed 3 bases from V and 3 bases from J; junction bases left unmatched: 5. The CDR3 DNA sequence: TGTGCCAGCAGTTTTCGGGGCGGGGGCTACGAGCAGTACTTC. The encoded protein is CASSFRGGGYEQYF.

The chain has TRBV2 and TRBJ2-5; a weak D match, TRBD1 (6 bases). Germline CDR1 reads SNHLY; CDR2 reads FYNNEI. This CDR3 is 14 amino acids long. The V end was cut by 6 bases, the J end by 4 bases, with 15 bases between. CDR3 sequence reads: CASSAGTMGETQYF. In DNA, the CDR3 is TGTGCCAGCAGCGCCGGGACAATGGGAGAGACCCAGTACTTC.

Here the CDR3 reads CASQHPDRVYGNTIYF. For the CDR3, the DNA is TGTGCCAGTCAACATCCCGACAGGGTCTATGGAAACACCATATATTTT. The genes are TRBV19 and TRBJ1-3; 7 bases agree with TRBD1. V gave up 8 bases and J gave up 3 bases; unmatched junction bases: 13. The CDR3 runs 16 residues. Germline CDR1 reads LNHDA; CDR2 reads SQIVND (reference sequence).

This clone was picked up one time. The gene calls are TRBV19 and TRBJ2-1; 8 bases agree with TRBD2. The CDR3 extends over 15 amino acids. V shed 5 bases, J shed 4 bases, and the junction held 7 bases outside the gene matches. Looked up from germline, CDR1 is LNHDA and CDR2 is SQIVND (reference sequence). This chain's CDR3 is CASSRGLALYNEQFF. The CDR3, as DNA: TGTGCCAGTAGTCGCGGACTAGCTTTGTACAATGAGCAGTTCTTC.

This clone was observed a few times. This chain joins TRBV6-5 and TRBJ1-2; D possibly corresponds to TRBD1 (5 bases). The CDR3 is 13 amino acids. The ends were cut back, 6 bases at V and 4 bases at J, with 12 bases in the middle. From germline, CDR1 is MNHEY and CDR2 SVGAGI. Here the CDR3 DNA reads TGTGCCAGCAGCCCGGACACCGTCTATGGCTACACCTTC. Translated: CASSPDTVYGYTF.

The rearrangement joins TRBV28 to TRBJ1-4; 10 bases map to TRBD1. In germline, CDR1 is MDHEN, CDR2 SYDVKM. The J segment lost 8 bases and the V segment lost 5 bases, leaving 5 bases of the junction unmatched. The CDR3 has 14 amino acids. The CDR3 region is CASSGTGVGEKLFF. The CDR3 nucleotides are TGTGCCAGCAGTGGGACAGGGGTTGGGGAAAAACTGTTTTTT.

J is TRBJ1-2 and V is TRBV5-6; 11 bases line up with TRBD1. Germline trimming cut 6 bases from V and 5 bases from J; bases unmatched to any gene: 6. Germline V gene sequence: CDR1 SGHDT, CDR2 YYEEEE. The CDR3 is 14 amino acids. CDR3 in DNA: TGTGCCAGCACTCGGACAGGGGGCGATTATGGCTACACCTTC. Encoded protein: CASTRTGGDYGYTF.